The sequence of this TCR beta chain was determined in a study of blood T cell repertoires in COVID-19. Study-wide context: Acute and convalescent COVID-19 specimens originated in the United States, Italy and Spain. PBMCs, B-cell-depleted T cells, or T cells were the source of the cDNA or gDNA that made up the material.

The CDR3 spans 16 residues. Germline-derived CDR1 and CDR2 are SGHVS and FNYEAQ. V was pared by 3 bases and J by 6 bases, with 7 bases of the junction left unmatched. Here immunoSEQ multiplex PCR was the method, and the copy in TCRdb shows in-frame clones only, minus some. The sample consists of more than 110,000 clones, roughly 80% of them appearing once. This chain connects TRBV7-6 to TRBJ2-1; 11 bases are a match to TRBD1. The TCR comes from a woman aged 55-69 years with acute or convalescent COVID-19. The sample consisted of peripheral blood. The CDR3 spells CASSLTPGTGGNEQFF. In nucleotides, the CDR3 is TGTGCCAGCAGCTTGACGCCGGGGACAGGGGGCAATGAGCAGTTCTTC.